This entry is about one T cell receptor beta chain. It lacks a known antigen. Per-base quality was not reported, and no clone a single base away is much larger than it. The data derive from a study of TIL therapy for anti-PD-1-resistant metastatic lung cancer listed by TCRdb under 2021. Turning to the overall study: Tumors were collected before any PD-1/PD-L1 blockade, after which patients were given nivolumab, and patients who progressed were given lymphodepletion, an infusion of expanded TIL and IL-2. T cell receptor beta sequencing of tumor and peripheral blood served to follow clonotypes across the tumor, the expanded TIL product, and serial blood samples. Enrolled patients had a median age of about 50 years (range about 35-85) and a median tumor PD-L1 proportion score of approximately 6%. Most of the cohort had lung adenocarcinoma, including a handful of EGFR-mutant tumors and two ALK-rearranged tumors, and half of the patients were either current or former smokers. Across the cohort, whole-exome sequencing showed a median non-synonymous tumor mutation burden of approximately 1.5 mutations per megabase. The research as a whole found: Infused TIL clonotypes partially replaced the baseline peripheral repertoire then decayed over months, with no apparent association between persistence and response. Because the cohort was highly selected, with more treatment-naive, never-smoker and oncogene-addicted patients than is typical, generalizability is limited. The study protocol defined all tumor marker inferences as exploratory.

Using bias-controlled multiplex PCR with the immunoSEQ v3 hsTCRB kit, the TCR beta CDR3 regions were amplified from genomic DNA. An Illumina NextSeq 500 was used to sequence the TCR libraries, reaching around 2 million read pairs at survey level or roughly 4.5-6 million at deep level. From the authors' description of their analysis: V, D and J genes were assigned, non-productive sequences were removed, and clonality was reported by immunoSEQ Analyzer software. Repertoires were compared using productive Simpson clonality and Morisita overlap index of productive TRB rearrangements between infused TIL and blood. For each clone in blood, the absolute clonotype count was estimated by multiplying the lymphocyte count by the CD3+ fraction and by the clone's productive frequency. The immuneACCESS repertoire file appears here via TCRdb, limited to in-frame rearrangements. These files lack a portion of the clones; in checked studies, under half of the deficit traces to unresolved V genes, and the cause of the others is not known. V and J calls and clone size come straight from that table; D and trimming were deduced from the DNA. For this sample there are about 60,000 clones; about nine tenths appear just once. The top ten hold about 2.5% of the sample.

CDR1 is given as ENHRY and CDR2 as SYGVKD, both from the germline V gene. Clipping removes 10 bases from V and 5 bases from J, with 14 as the unmatched junction base count. The CDR3 runs 14 residues from the cysteine to the phenylalanine. The retained sequence is limited to the CDR3, 42 bases, with the frame set at the first base. This specimen's time point label, interpreted: pre-treatment sample, taken before nivolumab and TIL therapy. Adults with stage 4 NSCLC were enrolled in a dual-center phase I trial from 2017 to early 2020. The samples were obtained from a phase I trial that was single-arm and open-label and tested tumor-infiltrating lymphocyte therapy combined with nivolumab in advanced non-small cell lung cancer. Mononuclear cells from blood collected in EDTA tubes were isolated on a Ficoll gradient and snap-frozen as pellets, and DNA was then extracted using a Qiagen mini-prep kit.

The specimen was blood, collected at baseline. The clonotype comes from a person aged 25-80 years with non-small cell lung cancer. The rearrangement joined TRBV10-3 to TRBJ2-7; TRBD1 aligns with 7 central bases. The CDR3 amino acid sequence is: CATTRTGAVDEQYF. The DNA sequence is as follows: TGTGCCACCACTCGCACAGGGGCGGTGGACGAGCAGTACTTC.